These 9 T cell receptor beta chains came from one sample sequenced in a study of vaccination and CD4 T cells after COVID-19. The antigens these receptors bind are not known. Specified treatment: approximately nine-day PBMC culture with coronavirus spike peptide pools or control peptides (ViraFEST assay). The Oncomine TCR Beta short-read assay generated sequence data from the DNA of cultured CD4+ T cells. MiXCR, applied by TCRdb to the PCR reads, yields one record per CDR3 protein. Seen here are some 11,000 distinct CDR3 sequences, roughly 48% observed once, and the top ten hold 21%. The specimen was CD4+ T cells from blood, cultured in vitro. The receptors shown here come from a human donor who had recovered from COVID-19.

Only a few counts were recorded for this clonotype. The CDR3 loop is CAIAELAGATDTQYF. CDR3 nucleotide sequence: TGTGCCATCGCTGAACTAGCGGGAGCCACAGATACGCAGTATTTT. This rearrangement joins TRBV10-3 to TRBJ2-3; 11 bases are shared with TRBD2. The CDR3 has 15 residues. Germline V CDR1 and CDR2: ENHRY, SYGVKD. V lost 8 bases, J lost 2 bases, and 6 bases stayed unmatched.

The chain links TRBV6-1 to TRBJ1-1; tentative D call: TRBD1 (5 bases). The CDR3 runs 11 residues. The V and J ends lost 10 bases and 8 bases respectively, with 14 bases between them. Germline V gives CDR1 MNHNS, CDR2 SASEGT. The CDR3 is CAIHEEGEAFF. CDR3 DNA sequence: TGTGCCATCCACGAAGAGGGGGAAGCTTTCTTT.

This clonotype occurred a few times. The chain recombines TRBV2 with TRBJ2-7, with D possibly called TRBD1 or TRBD2 (5 bases each). Germline lookup yields CDR1 SNHLY and CDR2 FYNNEI. The CDR3 covers 13 residues. V lost 9 bases to trimming and J lost 2 bases, with 14 bases between them. Here the CDR3 DNA reads TGTGCCAGACCGGGACCAGACACCTACGAGCAGTACTTC. Translation gives CARPGPDTYEQYF.

The chain recombines TRBV15 with TRBJ1-6; TRBD1 is a possible D gene (5 bases). There are 15 residues in the CDR3. Germline V gene lookup returns CDR1 LNHNV and CDR2 YYDKDF (reference sequence). V lost 5 bases, J lost 7 bases, and 15 bases lay in between. This chain's CDR3 is CATSPGRLNNSPLHF. The DNA for the CDR3 is TGTGCCACCAGCCCAGGGAGGTTGAACAATTCACCCCTCCACTTT.

In its sample, this clonotype was seen a few times. The rearrangement uses TRBV11-2 and TRBJ2-2; D is unresolved. Trimming left V 2 bases short and J 0 bases short, with 7 bases between. The CDR3 is 15 residues long. The V gene's germline CDR1 is SGHAT and CDR2 FQNNGV. CDR3 in amino acids: CASSLYQANTGELFF. The CDR3 nucleotides read TGTGCCAGCAGCTTATATCAGGCGAACACCGGGGAGCTGTTTTTT.

This chain joins TRBV20-1 and TRBJ1-6, with a weak D call TRBD1 (6 bases). Trimming took off 0 bases at V and 6 bases at J, with 15 bases between the two ends. Per germline, CDR1 DFQATT and CDR2 SNEGSKA (reference sequence). The CDR3 totals 16 residues. CDR3 residues: CSARERRDKFNSPLHF. The CDR3 region has the DNA TGCAGTGCTAGAGAGCGCCGGGACAAGTTTAATTCACCCCTCCACTTT.

This chain connects TRBV6-1 to TRBJ2-1; TRBD2 is a possible D gene (6 bases). The CDR3 has 14 residues. Germline V gives CDR1 MNHNS, CDR2 SASEGT. V lost 0 bases and J 11 bases, leaving 14 bases between the germline ends. The CDR3: CASSEAPPGLKQFF. CDR3 sequence (DNA): TGTGCCAGCAGTGAAGCCCCGCCGGGACTTAAGCAGTTCTTC.

This chain links TRBV6-1 with TRBJ2-1; D is unresolved. Germline V gene sequence: CDR1 MNHNS, CDR2 SASEGT. V was pared by 2 bases and J by 8 bases, with 25 bases between. The CDR3 sequence is 18 residues long. The CDR3 bases are TGTGCCAGCAGTGAATATATTTATATAGGGTCTTCTGGGGATGAGCAGTTCTTC. Its translation is CASSEYIYIGSSGDEQFF.

The chain uses TRBV2 and TRBJ2-1, with 12 bases matching TRBD2. CDR1 and CDR2 from the germline V gene are SNHLY and FYNNEI. V was clipped by 7 bases and J by 5 bases; unmatched bases: 9. The length of the CDR3 is 16 residues. The CDR3 DNA is TGTGCCAGCAATGGACTAGCGGGACTAACCAACAATGAGCAGTTCTTC. It yields the protein CASNGLAGLTNNEQFF.